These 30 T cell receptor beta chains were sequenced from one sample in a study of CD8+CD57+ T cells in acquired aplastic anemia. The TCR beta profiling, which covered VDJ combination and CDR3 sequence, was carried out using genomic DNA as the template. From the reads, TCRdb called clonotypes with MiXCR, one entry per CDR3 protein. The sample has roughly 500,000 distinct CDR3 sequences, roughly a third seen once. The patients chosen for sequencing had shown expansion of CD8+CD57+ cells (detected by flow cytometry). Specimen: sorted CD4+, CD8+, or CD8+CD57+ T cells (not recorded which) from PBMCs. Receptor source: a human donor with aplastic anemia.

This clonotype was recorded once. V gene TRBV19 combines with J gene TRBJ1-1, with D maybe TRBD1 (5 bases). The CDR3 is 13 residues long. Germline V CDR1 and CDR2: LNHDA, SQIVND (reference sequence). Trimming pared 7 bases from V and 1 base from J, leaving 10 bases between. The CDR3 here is CASTQRGNTEAFF. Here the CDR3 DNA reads TGTGCCAGTACTCAAAGGGGGAACACTGAAGCTTTCTTT.

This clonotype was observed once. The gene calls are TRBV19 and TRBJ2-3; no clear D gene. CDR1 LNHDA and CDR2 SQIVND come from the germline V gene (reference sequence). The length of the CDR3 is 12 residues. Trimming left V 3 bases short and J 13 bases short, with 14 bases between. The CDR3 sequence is CASSIGRASEYF. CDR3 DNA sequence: TGTGCCAGTAGTATCGGCAGAGCAAGCGAGTATTTT.

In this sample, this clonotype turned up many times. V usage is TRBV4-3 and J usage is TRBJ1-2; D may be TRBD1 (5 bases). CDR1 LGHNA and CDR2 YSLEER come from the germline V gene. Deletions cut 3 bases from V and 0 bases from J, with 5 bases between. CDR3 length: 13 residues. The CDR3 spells CASSQGANYGYTF. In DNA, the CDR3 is TGCGCCAGCAGCCAGGGGGCTAACTATGGCTACACCTTC.

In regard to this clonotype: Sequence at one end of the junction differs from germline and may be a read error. The CDR3 region has the DNA TGCAGTGCTAGTGCAGGGGGCGGGCGGATCTACGAGCAGCACTTC. It is translated as CSASAGGGRIYEQHF. This sequence joins TRBV20-1 and TRBJ2-7, with TRBD1 identical over 8 bases. The CDR3 has 15 amino acids. In germline, CDR1 is DFQATT, CDR2 SNEGSKA (reference sequence).

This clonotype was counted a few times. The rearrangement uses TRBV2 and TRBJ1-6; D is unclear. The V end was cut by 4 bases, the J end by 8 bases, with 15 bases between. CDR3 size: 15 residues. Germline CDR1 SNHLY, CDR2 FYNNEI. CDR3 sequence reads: CASSGRGIVYSPLHF. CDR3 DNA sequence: TGTGCCAGCAGTGGTCGGGGTATTGTTTATTCACCCCTCCACTTT.

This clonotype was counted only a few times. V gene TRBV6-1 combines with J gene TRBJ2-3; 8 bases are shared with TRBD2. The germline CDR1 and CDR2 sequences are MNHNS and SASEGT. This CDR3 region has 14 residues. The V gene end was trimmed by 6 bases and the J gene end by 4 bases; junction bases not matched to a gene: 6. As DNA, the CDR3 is TGTGCCAGCAGGAGCGGGAGTCTGGCAGATACGCAGTATTTT. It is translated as CASRSGSLADTQYF.

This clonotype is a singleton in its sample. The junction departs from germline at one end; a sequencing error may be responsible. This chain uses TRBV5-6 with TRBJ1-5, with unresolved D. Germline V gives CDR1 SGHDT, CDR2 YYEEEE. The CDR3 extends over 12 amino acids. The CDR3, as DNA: TGTGCCAGCAGCTTGCGCGCCACTAATTTAGAATTT. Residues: CASSLRATNLEF.

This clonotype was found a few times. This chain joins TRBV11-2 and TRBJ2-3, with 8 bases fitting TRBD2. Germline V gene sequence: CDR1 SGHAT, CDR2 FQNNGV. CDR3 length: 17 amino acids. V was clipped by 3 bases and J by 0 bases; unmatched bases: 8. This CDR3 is CASSFSTGGGSTDTQYF. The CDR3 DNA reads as TGTGCCAGCAGCTTTTCAACGGGAGGGGGGAGCACAGATACGCAGTATTTT. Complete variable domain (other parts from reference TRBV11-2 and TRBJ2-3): EAGVAQSPRYKIIEKRQSVAFWCNPISGHATLYWYQQILGQGPKLLIQFQNNGVVDDSQLPKDRFSAERLKGVDSTLKIQPAKLEDSAVYLCASSFSTGGGSTDTQYFGPGTRLTVL.

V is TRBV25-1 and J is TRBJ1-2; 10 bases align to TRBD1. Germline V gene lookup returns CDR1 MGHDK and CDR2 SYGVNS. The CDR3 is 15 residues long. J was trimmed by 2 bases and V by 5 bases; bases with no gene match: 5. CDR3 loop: CASSYGTGANYGYTF. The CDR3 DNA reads TGTGCCAGCAGTTACGGGACAGGGGCCAACTATGGCTACACCTTC.

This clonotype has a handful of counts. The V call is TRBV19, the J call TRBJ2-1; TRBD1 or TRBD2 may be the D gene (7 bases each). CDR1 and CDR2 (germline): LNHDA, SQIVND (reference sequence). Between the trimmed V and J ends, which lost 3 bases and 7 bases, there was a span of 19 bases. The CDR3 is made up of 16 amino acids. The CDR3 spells CASSILTGTTVNEQFF. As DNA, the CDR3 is TGTGCCAGTAGTATTCTGACAGGGACTACCGTGAATGAGCAGTTCTTC.

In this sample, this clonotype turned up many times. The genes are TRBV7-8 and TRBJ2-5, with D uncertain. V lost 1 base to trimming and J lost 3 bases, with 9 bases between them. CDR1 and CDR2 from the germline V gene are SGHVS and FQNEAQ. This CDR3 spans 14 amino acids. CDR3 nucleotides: TGTGCCAGCAGCTTAGAGTGGGCGGAAGAGACCCAGTACTTC. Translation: CASSLEWAEETQYF.

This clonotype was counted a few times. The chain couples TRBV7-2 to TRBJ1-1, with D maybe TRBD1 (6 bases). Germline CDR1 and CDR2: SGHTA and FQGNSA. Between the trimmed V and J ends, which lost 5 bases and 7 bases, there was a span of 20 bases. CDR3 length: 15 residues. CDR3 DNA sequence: TGTGCCAGCAGCCTGACAGCCGAAGGACAGAATGAAGCTTTCTTT. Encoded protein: CASSLTAEGQNEAFF.

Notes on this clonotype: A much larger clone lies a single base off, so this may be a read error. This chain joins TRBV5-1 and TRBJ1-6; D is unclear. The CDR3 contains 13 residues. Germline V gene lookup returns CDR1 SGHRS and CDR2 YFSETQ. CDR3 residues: CASRLDWETALHF. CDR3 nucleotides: TGCGCCAGCAGGTTGGATTGGGAGACGGCCCTCCACTTT.

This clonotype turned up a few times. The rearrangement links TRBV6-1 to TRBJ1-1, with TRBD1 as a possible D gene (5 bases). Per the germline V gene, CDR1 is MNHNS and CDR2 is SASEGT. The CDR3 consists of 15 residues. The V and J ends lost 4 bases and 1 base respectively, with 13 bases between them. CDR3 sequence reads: CASSATGAGNTEAFF. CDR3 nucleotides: TGTGCCAGCAGTGCAACTGGGGCAGGGAACACTGAAGCTTTCTTT.

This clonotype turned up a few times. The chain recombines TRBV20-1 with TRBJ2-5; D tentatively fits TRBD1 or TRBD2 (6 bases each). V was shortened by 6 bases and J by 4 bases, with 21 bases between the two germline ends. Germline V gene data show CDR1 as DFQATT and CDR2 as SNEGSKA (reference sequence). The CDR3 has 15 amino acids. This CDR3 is CSARSATGGGETQYF. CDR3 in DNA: TGCAGTGCCCGATCTGCGACAGGAGGGGGAGAGACCCAGTACTTC.

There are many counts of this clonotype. The CDR3, as DNA: TGTGCCAGCAGCCAAACTTCCGGTTCACCCCTCCACTTT. Translating gives CASSQTSGSPLHF. This sequence joins TRBV14 and TRBJ1-6; D unclear. V gave up 2 bases and J gave up 9 bases, with 8 bases separating them. CDR1 SGHDN and CDR2 FVKESK come from the germline V gene. The CDR3 sequence is 13 residues long.

This CDR3 is CASTGQGAVAKNIQYF. In DNA, the CDR3 is TGTGCCAGCACCGGGCAGGGGGCGGTAGCCAAAAACATTCAGTACTTC. The rearrangement joins TRBV2 to TRBJ2-4, with 8 positions matching TRBD1. J was trimmed by 0 bases and V by 7 bases; bases with no gene match: 8. Germline assignment: CDR1 SNHLY and CDR2 FYNNEI. The CDR3 loop spans 16 amino acids.

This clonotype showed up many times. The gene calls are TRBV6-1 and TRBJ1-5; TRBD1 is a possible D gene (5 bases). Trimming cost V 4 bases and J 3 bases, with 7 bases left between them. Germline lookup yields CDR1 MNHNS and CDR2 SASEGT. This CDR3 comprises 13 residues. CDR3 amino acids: CASSGQNNQPQHF. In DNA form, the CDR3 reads TGTGCCAGCAGTGGACAGAACAATCAGCCCCAGCATTTT.

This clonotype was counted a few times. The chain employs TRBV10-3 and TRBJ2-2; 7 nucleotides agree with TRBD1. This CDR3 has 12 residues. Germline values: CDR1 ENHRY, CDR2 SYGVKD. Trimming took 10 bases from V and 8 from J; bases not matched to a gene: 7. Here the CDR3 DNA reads TGTGCCACCCGACAGGGATCAGGGGAGCTGTTTTTT. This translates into CATRQGSGELFF.

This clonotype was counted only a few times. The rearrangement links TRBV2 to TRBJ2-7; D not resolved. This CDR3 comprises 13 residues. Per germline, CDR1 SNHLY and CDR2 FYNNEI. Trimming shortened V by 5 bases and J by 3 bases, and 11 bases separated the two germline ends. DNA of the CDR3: TGTGCCAGCAGTTCCGCGAGCCTCTACGAGCAGTACTTC. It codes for CASSSASLYEQYF.

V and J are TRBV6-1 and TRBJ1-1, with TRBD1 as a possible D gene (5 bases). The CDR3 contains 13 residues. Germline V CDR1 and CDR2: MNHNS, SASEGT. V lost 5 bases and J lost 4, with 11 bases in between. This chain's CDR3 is CASSRGVATEAFF. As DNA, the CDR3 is TGTGCCAGCAGTCGGGGGGTGGCCACTGAAGCTTTCTTT.

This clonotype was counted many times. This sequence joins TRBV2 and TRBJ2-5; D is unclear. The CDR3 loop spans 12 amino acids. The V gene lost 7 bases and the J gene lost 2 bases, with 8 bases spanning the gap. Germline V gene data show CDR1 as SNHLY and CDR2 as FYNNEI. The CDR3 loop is CASTRSQETQYF. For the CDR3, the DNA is TGTGCCAGCACGCGGAGTCAAGAGACCCAGTACTTC. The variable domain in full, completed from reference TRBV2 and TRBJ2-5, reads EPEVTQTPSHQVTQMGQEVILRCVPISNHLYFYWYRQILGQKVEFLVSFYNNEISEKSEIFDDQFSVERPDGSNFTLKIRSTKLEDSAMYFCASTRSQETQYFGPGTRLLVL.

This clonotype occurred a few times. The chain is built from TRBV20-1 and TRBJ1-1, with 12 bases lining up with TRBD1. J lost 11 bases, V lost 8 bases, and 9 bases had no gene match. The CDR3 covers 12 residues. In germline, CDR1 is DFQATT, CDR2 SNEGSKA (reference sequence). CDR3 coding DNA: TGCAGTACCGGGACAGGGGGCGCCGTGGCTTTCTTT. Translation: CSTGTGGAVAFF.

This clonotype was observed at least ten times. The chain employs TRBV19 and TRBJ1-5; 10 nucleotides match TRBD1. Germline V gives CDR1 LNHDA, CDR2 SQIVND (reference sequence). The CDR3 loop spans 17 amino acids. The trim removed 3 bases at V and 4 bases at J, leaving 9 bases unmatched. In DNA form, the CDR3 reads TGTGCCAGTAGTATGGTCGGGGGGACAGGGGATAATCAGCCCCAGCATTTT. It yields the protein CASSMVGGTGDNQPQHF.

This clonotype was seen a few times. The CDR3 bases are TGTGCCAGTAGTATGAGAGGGGTTGAGCAGTTCTTC. The encoded protein is CASSMRGVEQFF. This rearrangement joins TRBV19 to TRBJ2-1; either TRBD1 or TRBD2 may fit D (5 bases each). Trimming pared 3 bases from V and 9 bases from J, leaving 9 bases between. This CDR3 has 12 residues. Germline V gives CDR1 LNHDA, CDR2 SQIVND (reference sequence). The complete variable domain, with remaining parts taken from reference TRBV19 and TRBJ2-1, reads DGGITQSPKYLFRKEGQNVTLSCEQNLNHDAMYWYRQDPGQGLRLIYYSQIVNDFQKGDIAEGYSVSREKKESFPLTVTSAQKNPTAFYLCASSMRGVEQFFGPGTRLTVL.

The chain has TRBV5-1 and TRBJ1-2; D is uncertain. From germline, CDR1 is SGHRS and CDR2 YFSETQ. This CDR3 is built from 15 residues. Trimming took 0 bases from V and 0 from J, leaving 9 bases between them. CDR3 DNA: TGCGCCAGCAGCTTGGTTCTGGGAGCTAACTATGGCTACACCTTC. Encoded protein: CASSLVLGANYGYTF.

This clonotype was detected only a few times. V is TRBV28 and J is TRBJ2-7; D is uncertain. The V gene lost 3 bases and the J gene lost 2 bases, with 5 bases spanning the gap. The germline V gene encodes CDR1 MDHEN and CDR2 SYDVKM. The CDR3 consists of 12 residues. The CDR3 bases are TGTGCCAGCAGTTTTCAGGCCTACGAGCAGTACTTC. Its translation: CASSFQAYEQYF.

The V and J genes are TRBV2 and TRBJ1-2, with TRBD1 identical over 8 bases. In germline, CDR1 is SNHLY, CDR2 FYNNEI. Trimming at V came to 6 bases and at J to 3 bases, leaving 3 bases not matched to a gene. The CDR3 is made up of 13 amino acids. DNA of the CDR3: TGTGCCAGCAGGGGACAGGTGCACTATGGCTACACCTTC. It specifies CASRGQVHYGYTF.

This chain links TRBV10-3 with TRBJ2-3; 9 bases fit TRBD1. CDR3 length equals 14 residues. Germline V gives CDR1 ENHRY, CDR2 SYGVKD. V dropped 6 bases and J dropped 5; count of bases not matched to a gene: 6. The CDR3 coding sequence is TGTGCCATCAGGCCGGGACAGGGAGAAGATACGCAGTATTTT. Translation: CAIRPGQGEDTQYF.

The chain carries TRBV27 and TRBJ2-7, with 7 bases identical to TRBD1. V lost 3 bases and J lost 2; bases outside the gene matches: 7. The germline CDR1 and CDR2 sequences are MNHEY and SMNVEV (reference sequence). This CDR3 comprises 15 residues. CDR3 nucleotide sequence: TGTGCCAGCAGTTTTACGGCAGGGGGTGCCTACGAGCAGTACTTC. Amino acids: CASSFTAGGAYEQYF.